One sample yielded the 23 T cell receptor beta chains listed below, sequenced in a study of T cells in Graves' hyperthyroidism and ophthalmopathy. Amplified TCR beta CDR3 regions derived from RNA transcripts. The primer set for the first-round RT-PCR of the TCR CDR3 was HTBI. MiXCR, run by TCRdb on the multiplex PCR reads, gives a single entry per CDR3 protein. The repertoire has about 360,000 distinct CDR3 sequences, roughly an eighth of them found once; the top ten carry around a tenth. The sample consisted of blood. Every receptor here comes from a woman aged 18-35 years with Graves' hyperthyroidism.

This clonotype turned up a few times. The chain recombines TRBV10-3 with TRBJ1-2; 8 bases line up with TRBD1. The CDR3 length is 17 residues. Germline V gene data show CDR1 as ENHRY and CDR2 as SYGVKD. J was trimmed by 1 base and V by 6 bases; bases with no gene match: 13. CDR3 DNA sequence: TGTGCCATCAGCGGGGTCAGGGGACAGGCAAATAACTATGGCTACACCTTC. It translates to CAISGVRGQANNYGYTF.

This clonotype was picked up a small number of times. V is TRBV15 and J is TRBJ1-6; D remains unclear. The CDR3 runs 14 residues. Germline loops: CDR1 LNHNV, CDR2 YYDKDF (reference sequence). Trimming cost V 4 bases and J 8 bases, with 12 bases left between them. The CDR3 bases are TGTGCCACCAGCACAGGCACTGGGGATTCACCCCTCCACTTT. It yields the protein CATSTGTGDSPLHF.

In its sample, this clonotype was seen many times. The chain carries TRBV3-1 and TRBJ1-2; 7 bases are a match to TRBD1. Losses at the gene ends were 0 bases for V and 3 bases for J; bases not matched to a gene: 10. CDR1 is LGHDT and CDR2 is YNNKEL in the germline V gene (reference sequence). This CDR3 region has 17 residues. CDR3 sequence (DNA): TGTGCCAGCAGCCAAGATCGGGGGACAGATCTTCACTATGGCTACACCTTC. Its protein product is CASSQDRGTDLHYGYTF.

This clonotype came up many times. This chain connects TRBV12-3 or TRBV12-4 to TRBJ1-1; the D gene is possibly TRBD1 (5 bases). The CDR3 runs to 14 residues. Trimming shortened V by 6 bases and J by 1 base, and 12 bases separated the two germline ends. This chain's CDR3 is CASSPGRGNTEAFF. CDR3 bases: TGTGCCAGCAGCCCGGGACGGGGGAACACTGAAGCTTTCTTT.

This clonotype was observed at least ten times. The V gene is TRBV10-3, the J gene TRBJ1-2; possibly TRBD1 for D (5 bases). Germline V gene lookup returns CDR1 ENHRY and CDR2 SYGVKD. The V and J ends lost 2 bases and 6 bases respectively, with 10 bases between them. This CDR3 contains 13 residues. CDR3 residues: CAISERGGDGYTF. In nucleotides, the CDR3 is TGTGCCATCAGTGAGCGGGGGGGAGATGGCTACACCTTC.

This clonotype occurred many times. The chain uses TRBV6-1 and TRBJ1-1; D may be TRBD1 (5 bases). The CDR3 runs to 17 residues. Between the trimmed V and J ends, which lost 5 bases and 5 bases, there was a span of 24 bases. In germline, CDR1 is MNHNS, CDR2 SASEGT. As DNA, the CDR3 is TGTGCCAGCAGTTACCCACCCCAGGGCGGTGTCGTAACTGAAGCTTTCTTT. Protein: CASSYPPQGGVVTEAFF.

This sequence joins TRBV9 and TRBJ1-1; D not certain. Germline-derived CDR1 and CDR2 are SGDLS and YYNGEE. The CDR3 has 15 amino acids. V lost 1 base, J lost 6 bases, and 16 bases lay in between. DNA of the CDR3: TGTGCCAGCAGCGTATACGGGGTCGGGAGGCCTGAAGCTTTCTTT. As protein: CASSVYGVGRPEAFF.

There are many counts of this clonotype. The rearrangement uses TRBV9 and TRBJ1-2; D uncertain. Trimming shortened V by 0 bases and J by 8 bases, and 20 bases separated the two germline ends. This CDR3 contains 16 residues. Germline V CDR1 and CDR2: SGDLS, YYNGEE. The CDR3 is CASSVALGPSIPGYTF. CDR3 nucleotide sequence: TGTGCCAGCAGCGTAGCCCTGGGCCCGTCTATTCCAGGCTACACCTTC.

The rearrangement joins TRBV7-9 to TRBJ2-7; possibly TRBD1 for D (6 bases). The germline CDR1 and CDR2 sequences are SEHNR and FQNEAQ (reference sequence). Between the trimmed V and J ends, which lost 3 bases and 6 bases, there was a span of 15 bases. This CDR3 comprises 14 residues. CDR3 protein: CASSFIAGAGEQYF. CDR3 DNA sequence: TGTGCCAGCAGCTTTATTGCAGGGGCGGGCGAGCAGTACTTC.

The table lists this clonotype with many counts. The gene calls are TRBV27 and TRBJ2-7; 8 bases align to TRBD1. Germline CDR1 reads MNHEY; CDR2 reads SMNVEV (reference sequence). CDR3 length: 14 amino acids. The V gene end was trimmed by 3 bases and the J gene end by 4 bases; junction bases not matched to a gene: 5. CDR3: CASSLTGEAYEQYF. CDR3 sequence (DNA): TGTGCCAGCAGTTTGACAGGGGAGGCTTACGAGCAGTACTTC.

The chain uses TRBV28 and TRBJ2-2, with D possibly being TRBD1 (5 bases). CDR3 size: 14 residues. Germline V gene data show CDR1 as MDHEN and CDR2 as SYDVKM. V gave up 6 bases and J gave up 0 bases, with 8 bases separating them. In nucleotides, the CDR3 is TGTGCCAGCAGCGGACATACGAACACCGGGGAGCTGTTTTTT. It encodes CASSGHTNTGELFF.

This clonotype was seen ten or more times. J is TRBJ2-1 and V is TRBV5-1; D may be TRBD1 or TRBD2 (5 bases each). This CDR3 region has 15 residues. Looked up from germline, CDR1 is SGHRS and CDR2 is YFSETQ. Trimming pared 0 bases from V and 8 bases from J, leaving 15 bases between. The CDR3 region is CASSLDGAPEHEQFF. Written as DNA, the CDR3 is TGCGCCAGCAGCTTGGACGGGGCCCCTGAACATGAGCAGTTCTTC.

This clonotype has at least ten counts. This chain joins TRBV7-3 and TRBJ2-3, with TRBD2 as a possible D gene (5 bases). There are 15 residues in the CDR3. Germline V gene data show CDR1 as SGHTA and CDR2 as FQGTGA. Trimming took off 8 bases at V and 4 bases at J, with 19 bases between the two ends. CDR3 region: CASAGDGGKADTQYF. The CDR3, as DNA: TGTGCCAGCGCGGGTGATGGCGGAAAGGCAGATACGCAGTATTTT.

The table lists this clonotype with a few counts. The chain employs TRBV3-1 and TRBJ2-1; the match to TRBD2 covers 8 bases. This CDR3 has 15 residues. Germline V gene sequence: CDR1 LGHDT, CDR2 YNNKEL (reference sequence). The junction had 8 bases not matched to a gene; V was cut back by 4 bases and J by 6 bases. The CDR3 region is CASSPGGAGGNEQFF. The CDR3 DNA reads as TGTGCCAGCAGCCCCGGGGGGGCCGGGGGCAATGAGCAGTTCTTC.

The sample holds many counts of this clonotype. The chain joins TRBV28 to TRBJ1-4, with 9 nucleotides matching TRBD1. CDR3 length equals 15 residues. The V gene's germline CDR1 is MDHEN and CDR2 SYDVKM. V lost 7 bases, J lost 7 bases, and 10 bases stayed unmatched. CDR3 amino acids: CASTKVTGGSEKLFF. In DNA form, the CDR3 reads TGTGCCAGCACCAAGGTGACAGGGGGAAGTGAAAAACTGTTTTTT.

The V gene is TRBV4-1, the J gene TRBJ1-5; D not resolved. The CDR3 contains 16 residues. V lost 1 base, J lost 5 bases, and 15 bases lay in between. Per germline, CDR1 MGHRA and CDR2 YSYEKL. CDR3 coding DNA: TGCGCCAGCAGCCAAGCATTGAGGGATAGGTATCAGCCCCAGCATTTT. Translating it yields CASSQALRDRYQPQHF.

The genes are TRBV2 and TRBJ2-2; TRBD2 is a possible D gene (6 bases). Trimming took off 6 bases at V and 10 bases at J, with 9 bases between the two ends. CDR1 is SNHLY, CDR2 FYNNEI, per germline. The CDR3 totals 11 residues. For the CDR3, the DNA is TGTGCCAGCAGAAGGGAGGTGGAGCTGTTTTTT. This gives the protein CASRREVELFF.

This clonotype was counted ten times or more. V gene TRBV7-2 combines with J gene TRBJ2-1; 7 nucleotides align to TRBD1. Germline CDR1 and CDR2: SGHTA and FQGNSA. V shed 4 bases, J shed 5 bases, and the junction held 5 bases outside the gene matches. The CDR3 runs to 14 residues. This CDR3 is CASSSTGLDNEQFF. CDR3 DNA sequence: TGTGCCAGCAGCTCGACAGGGCTCGACAATGAGCAGTTCTTC.

This clonotype has ten or more counts. The chain couples TRBV7-8 to TRBJ2-2, with 9 bases fitting TRBD2. V gave up 1 base and J gave up 1 base; unmatched junction bases: 10. CDR1 and CDR2 (germline): SGHVS, FQNEAQ. CDR3 length: 19 amino acids. CDR3 sequence: CASSLDGLATILNTGELFF. The CDR3 DNA sequence: TGTGCCAGCAGCTTAGACGGACTAGCGACAATCTTGAACACCGGGGAGCTGTTTTTT.

This clonotype was detected ten times or more. This sequence joins TRBV10-3 and TRBJ1-5; TRBD1 is a possible D gene (6 bases). CDR3 length: 16 residues. Trimming stripped 0 bases from V and 7 bases from J, with 16 bases between. CDR1 is ENHRY and CDR2 is SYGVKD in the germline V gene. The CDR3 here is CAISESRGRVGQPQHF. The CDR3 region has the DNA TGTGCCATCAGTGAGTCGAGGGGGAGGGTCGGGCAGCCCCAGCATTTT.

The table lists this clonotype with a count of one. The rearrangement links TRBV4-2 to TRBJ1-1; possible D gene TRBD1, 5 bases. In germline, CDR1 is LGHNA, CDR2 YNFKEQ. The V end lost 4 bases, the J end lost 1 base, and 16 bases lay between the germline ends. The CDR3 loop spans 16 amino acids. CDR3 DNA: TGTGCCAGCAGCCTGTATGACGGGGCCAGGAACACTGAAGCTTTCTTT. It specifies CASSLYDGARNTEAFF.

This chain connects TRBV6-1 to TRBJ1-4; 7 bases align to TRBD1. V was pared by 7 bases and J by 4 bases, with 18 bases of the junction left unmatched. Germline assignment: CDR1 MNHNS and CDR2 SASEGT. The CDR3 loop spans 18 amino acids. This CDR3 reads CASTRGGDGTVHNEKLFF. In DNA form, the CDR3 reads TGTGCCAGCACCAGGGGGGGGGACGGGACAGTCCATAATGAAAAACTGTTTTTT.

This clonotype was seen only a few times. Being one base from a much bigger clone, this may be a read error. The chain uses TRBV14 and TRBJ2-1, with TRBD2 matching 9 bases. J gave up 2 bases and V 0 bases, and 5 bases lay outside the gene matches. Germline CDR1 is SGHDN and CDR2 is FVKESK. The CDR3 runs 17 residues. The CDR3 spells CASSQDPGGRAYNEQFF. The CDR3 nucleotides read TGTGCCAGCAGCCAAGATCCCGGCGGGAGGGCCTACAATGAGCAGTTCTTC.